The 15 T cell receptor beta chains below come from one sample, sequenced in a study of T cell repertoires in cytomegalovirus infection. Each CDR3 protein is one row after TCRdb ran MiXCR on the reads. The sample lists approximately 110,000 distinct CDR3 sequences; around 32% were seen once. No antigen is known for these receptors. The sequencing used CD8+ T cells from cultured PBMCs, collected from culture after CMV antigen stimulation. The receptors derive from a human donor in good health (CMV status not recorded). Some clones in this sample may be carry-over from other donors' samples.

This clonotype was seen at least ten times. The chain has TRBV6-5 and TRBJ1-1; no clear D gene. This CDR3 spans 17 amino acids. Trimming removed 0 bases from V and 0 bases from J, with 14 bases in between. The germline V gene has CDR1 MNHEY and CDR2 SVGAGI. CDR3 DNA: TGTGCCAGCAGTTACTCGAGACCGCCGCTAATGAACACTGAAGCTTTCTTT. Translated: CASSYSRPPLMNTEAFF.

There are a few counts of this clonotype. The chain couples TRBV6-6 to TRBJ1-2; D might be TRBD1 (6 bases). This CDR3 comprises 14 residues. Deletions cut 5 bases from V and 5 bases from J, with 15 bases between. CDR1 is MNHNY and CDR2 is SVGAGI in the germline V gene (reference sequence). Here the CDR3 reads CASSGLWTAYGYTF. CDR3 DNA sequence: TGTGCCAGCAGTGGGCTCTGGACAGCATATGGCTACACCTTC.

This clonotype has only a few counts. The CDR3 loop reads CASSQPTRTEDYEQYF. CDR3 nucleotide sequence: TGTGCCAGCAGCCAACCCACCCGGACAGAGGATTACGAGCAGTACTTC. This sequence joins TRBV28 and TRBJ2-7; a possible D gene is TRBD1 (6 bases). This CDR3 spans 16 amino acids. Trimming pared 6 bases from V and 4 bases from J, leaving 22 bases between. Germline V gene data show CDR1 as MDHEN and CDR2 as SYDVKM.

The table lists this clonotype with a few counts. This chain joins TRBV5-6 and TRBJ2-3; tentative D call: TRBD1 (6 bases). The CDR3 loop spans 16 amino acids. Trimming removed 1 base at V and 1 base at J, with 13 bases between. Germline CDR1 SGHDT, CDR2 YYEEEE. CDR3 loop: CASSLRGTLGTDTQYF. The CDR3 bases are TGTGCCAGCAGCTTGAGGGGGACACTTGGCACAGATACGCAGTATTTT.

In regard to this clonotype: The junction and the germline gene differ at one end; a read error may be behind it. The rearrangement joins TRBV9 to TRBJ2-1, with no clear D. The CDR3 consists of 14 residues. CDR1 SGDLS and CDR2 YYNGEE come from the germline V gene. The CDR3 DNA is TGTGCCTGCAGCGCGCTCTTCTCGGACAATGAGCAGTTCTTC. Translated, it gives CACSALFSDNEQFF. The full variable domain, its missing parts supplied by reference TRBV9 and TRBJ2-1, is DSGVTQTPKHLITATGQRVTLRCSPRSGDLSVYWYQQSLDQGLQFLIQYYNGEERAKGNILERFSAQQFPDLHSELNLSSLELGDSALYFCACSALFSDNEQFFGPGTRLTVL.

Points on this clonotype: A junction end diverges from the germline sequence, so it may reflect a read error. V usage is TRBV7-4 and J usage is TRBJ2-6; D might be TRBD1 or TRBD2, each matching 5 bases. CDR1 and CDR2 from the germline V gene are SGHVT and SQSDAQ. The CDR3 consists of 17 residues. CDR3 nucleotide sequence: TGTGCCAGCAGCCGACGGGACCTATACTCTGAGGCCAACGTCCTGACTTTC. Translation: CASSRRDLYSEANVLTF. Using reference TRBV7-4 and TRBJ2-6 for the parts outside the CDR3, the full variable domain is GAGVSQSPRYKVAKRGRDVALRCDSISGHVTLYWYRQTLGQGSEVLTYSQSDAQRDKSGRPSGRFSAERPERSVSTLKIQRTEQGDSAVYLCASSRRDLYSEANVLTFGAGSRLTVL.

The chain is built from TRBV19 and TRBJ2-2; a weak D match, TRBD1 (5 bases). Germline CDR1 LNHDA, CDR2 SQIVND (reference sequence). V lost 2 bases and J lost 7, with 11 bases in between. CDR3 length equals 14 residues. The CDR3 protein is CASSIQGGLGELFF. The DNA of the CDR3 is TGTGCCAGTAGTATACAGGGCGGCCTCGGGGAGCTGTTTTTT.

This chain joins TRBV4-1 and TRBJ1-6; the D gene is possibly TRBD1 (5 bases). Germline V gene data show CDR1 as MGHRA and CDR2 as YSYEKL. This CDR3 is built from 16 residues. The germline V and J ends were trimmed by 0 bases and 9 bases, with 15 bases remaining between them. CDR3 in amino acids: CASSQDGAPGLSPLHF. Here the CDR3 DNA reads TGCGCCAGCAGCCAAGATGGGGCGCCAGGGCTTTCACCCCTCCACTTT.

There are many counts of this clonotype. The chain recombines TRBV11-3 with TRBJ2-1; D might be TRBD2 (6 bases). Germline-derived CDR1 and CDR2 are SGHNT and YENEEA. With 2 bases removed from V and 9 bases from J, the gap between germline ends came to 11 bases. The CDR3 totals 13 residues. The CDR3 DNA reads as TGTGCCAGCAGCTTACTCGGGGGTGGTGAGCAGTTCTTC. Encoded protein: CASSLLGGGEQFF.

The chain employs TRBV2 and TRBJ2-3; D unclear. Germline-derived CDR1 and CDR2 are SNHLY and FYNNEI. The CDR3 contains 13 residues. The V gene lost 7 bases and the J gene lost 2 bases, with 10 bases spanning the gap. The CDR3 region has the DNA TGTGCCAGCAACGGGTTTCACACAGATACGCAGTATTTT. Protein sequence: CASNGFHTDTQYF.

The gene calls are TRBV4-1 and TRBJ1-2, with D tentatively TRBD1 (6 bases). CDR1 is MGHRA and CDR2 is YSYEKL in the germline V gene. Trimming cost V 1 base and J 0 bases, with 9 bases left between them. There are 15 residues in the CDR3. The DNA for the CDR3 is TGCGCCAGCAGCCAAGTGAGACAGGCTAACTATGGCTACACCTTC. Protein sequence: CASSQVRQANYGYTF.

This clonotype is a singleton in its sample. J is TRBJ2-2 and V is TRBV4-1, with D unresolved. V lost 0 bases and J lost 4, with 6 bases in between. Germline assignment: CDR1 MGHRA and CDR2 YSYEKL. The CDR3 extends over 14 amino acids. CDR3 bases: TGCGCCAGCAGCCAAGAGGGTGGCACCGGGGAGCTGTTTTTT. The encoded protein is CASSQEGGTGELFF.

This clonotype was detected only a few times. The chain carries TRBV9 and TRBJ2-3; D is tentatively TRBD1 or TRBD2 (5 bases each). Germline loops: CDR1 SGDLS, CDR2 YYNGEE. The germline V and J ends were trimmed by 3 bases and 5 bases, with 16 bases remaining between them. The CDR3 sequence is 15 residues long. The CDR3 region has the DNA TGTGCCAGCAGCGCCGAGGGGACCGCCGGAGATACGCAGTATTTT. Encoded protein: CASSAEGTAGDTQYF.

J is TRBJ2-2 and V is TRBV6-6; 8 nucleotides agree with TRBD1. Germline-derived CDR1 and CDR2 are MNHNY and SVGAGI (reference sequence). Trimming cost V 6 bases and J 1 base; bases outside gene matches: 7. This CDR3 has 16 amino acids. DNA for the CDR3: TGTGCCAGCAGCTACCCCGGGACAGGGAACACCGGGGAGCTGTTTTTT. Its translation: CASSYPGTGNTGELFF.

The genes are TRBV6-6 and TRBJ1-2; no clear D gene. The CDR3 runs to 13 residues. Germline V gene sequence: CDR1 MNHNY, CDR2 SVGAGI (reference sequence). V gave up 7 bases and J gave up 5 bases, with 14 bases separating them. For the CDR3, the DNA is TGTGCCAGCACAACGGGCGGAGGGTATGGCTACACCTTC. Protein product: CASTTGGGYGYTF.